This T cell receptor (beta chain) emerged from a study of OX40 agonist ivuxolimab in advanced cancers. Findings of the study overall: At doses 0.1 to 3.0 mg/kg, CD4+ and CD8+ clones expanded.

This clone was recorded many times. Its specificity is not known. Peripheral blood came from all dose cohorts at three timepoints. The germline CDR1 and CDR2 sequences are SGHKS and YYEKEE (reference sequence). CDR3 size: 15 residues. The V end was cut by 0 bases, the J end by 2 bases, with 12 bases between. The repertoire was sequenced with immunoSEQ multiplex PCR; TCRdb's copy has only in-frame clones and lacks some. The table includes over 30,000 clones, over 65% detected once. The chain has TRBV5-5 and TRBJ2-7, with D perhaps TRBD1 or TRBD2 (5 bases each). The sample consisted of CD4+ or CD8+ T cells sorted from blood, taken in a trial of the OX40 agonist ivuxolimab. This receptor was taken from an adult with an advanced solid tumor such as melanoma, head and neck, liver or kidney cancer. CDR3 residues: CASSLETGLAYEQYF. CDR3 sequence (DNA): TGTGCCAGCAGCTTGGAGACGGGGCTGGCCTACGAGCAGTACTTC.